A single sample gave rise to the 11 T cell receptor beta chains below, sequenced in a study of human T cells and chemical hapten exposure. The time point here: pre-sensitization, week 0. Noted treatment: therapeutic diphenylcyclopropenone sensitization with weekly scalp DPC. MiXCR, applied by TCRdb to the RACE reads, yields one record per CDR3 protein. The table records 350,000 to 450,000 distinct CDR3 sequences, approximately 5.1% of them present only once. Here the sequenced sample was whole blood, taken in connection with sensitization to the hapten diphenylcyclopropenone (DPC). These receptors were obtained from a woman aged 45-65 years with alopecia areata. Some clones in this sample may be carry-over from other donors' samples.

This clonotype was recorded a few times. V is TRBV2 and J is TRBJ1-2; a possible D gene is TRBD1 (6 bases). This CDR3 has 10 residues. Trimming took 6 bases from V and 7 from J, leaving 6 bases between them. The germline V gene encodes CDR1 SNHLY and CDR2 FYNNEI. The CDR3 DNA reads TGTGCCAGCAGGGGGGCTGGCTACACCTTC. It yields the protein CASRGAGYTF.

This clonotype was observed at least ten times. The chain combines TRBV29-1 with TRBJ2-7; the match to TRBD2 covers 7 bases. This CDR3 is 14 amino acids long. Germline V gene lookup returns CDR1 SQVTM and CDR2 ANQGSEA. V was clipped by 2 bases and J by 6 bases; unmatched bases: 10. The CDR3 region is CSVEPRGGSGEQYF. The CDR3, as DNA: TGCAGCGTTGAACCACGCGGGGGTTCGGGCGAGCAGTACTTC.

In its sample, this clonotype was seen many times. V and J are TRBV7-9 and TRBJ2-6; the D is unclear. Germline CDR1 and CDR2: SEHNR and FQNEAQ (reference sequence). The V end lost 5 bases, the J end lost 0 bases, and 8 bases lay between the germline ends. This CDR3 is built from 15 residues. The CDR3 sequence is CASSHDGSGANVLTF. CDR3 DNA sequence: TGTGCCAGCAGCCATGACGGCTCTGGGGCCAACGTCCTGACTTTC.

This clonotype was seen a few times. One end of the junction does not line up with germline, which may come from a read error. The chain carries TRBV6-1 and TRBJ2-4; no firm D call. CDR3 length equals 12 residues. CDR1 is MNHNS and CDR2 is SASEGT in the germline V gene. Written as DNA, the CDR3 is TGTGCCAGCAGCGTGCTTGGACCCGCCCTAATATTC. Its protein is CASSVLGPALIF.

The J gene is TRBJ1-1, the V gene TRBV4-1; TRBD1 might be the D (6 bases). The length of the CDR3 is 14 residues. The germline gives CDR1 MGHRA, CDR2 YSYEKL. The V end was cut by 6 bases, the J end by 4 bases, with 15 bases between. The CDR3 sequence is CASSTNRVGTEAFF. CDR3 coding DNA: TGCGCCAGCAGTACAAACAGGGTAGGCACTGAAGCTTTCTTT.

This clonotype was observed a handful of times. The chain combines TRBV29-1 with TRBJ2-3; D unresolved. This CDR3 contains 13 residues. CDR1 is SQVTM and CDR2 is ANQGSEA in the germline V gene. CDR3 DNA sequence: TGCAGTGACTCCCCAGGCAGCACAGATACGCAGTATTTT. It encodes CSDSPGSTDTQYF.

This clonotype was detected ten times or more. The genes are TRBV12-3 or TRBV12-4 and TRBJ1-2, with TRBD1 matching over 12 bases. CDR3 size: 16 residues. J gave up 5 bases and V 6 bases, and 10 bases lay outside the gene matches. The CDR3 bases are TGTGCCAGCAGCCTCCGGGACAGGGGGCCGAGGTATGGCTACACCTTC. Translation: CASSLRDRGPRYGYTF.

This clonotype was counted between two and nine times. The CDR3 sequence is CSARFTGRAYEQYF. CDR3 nucleotide sequence: TGCAGTGCTAGGTTTACCGGGAGGGCCTACGAGCAGTACTTC. The chain carries TRBV20-1 and TRBJ2-7; 8 nucleotides match TRBD2. With 3 bases clipped from V and 2 bases from J, the junction kept 6 bases outside the gene matches. Germline V gives CDR1 DFQATT, CDR2 SNEGSKA (reference sequence). The CDR3 length is 14 residues.

The sample holds a few counts of this clonotype. The chain joins TRBV9 to TRBJ2-7; either TRBD1 or TRBD2 may fit D (5 bases each). CDR1 and CDR2 (germline): SGDLS, YYNGEE. CDR3 length: 15 amino acids. V was shortened by 0 bases and J by 2 bases, with 12 bases between the two germline ends. Written as DNA, the CDR3 is TGTGCCAGCAGCGTAGGGGGGACCGAAGCCTACGAGCAGTACTTC. Translating gives CASSVGGTEAYEQYF.

The chain uses TRBV5-4 and TRBJ2-7; possible D gene TRBD1, 5 bases. The CDR3 length is 15 residues. V gave up 0 bases and J gave up 5 bases, with 15 bases separating them. Germline values: CDR1 SGHNT, CDR2 YYREEE (reference sequence). The DNA of the CDR3 is TGTGCCAGCAGCTTGGTCCAGGGCCTTAACCACGAGCAGTACTTC. Amino acids: CASSLVQGLNHEQYF.

V is TRBV7-9 and J is TRBJ1-6; D remains ambiguous. Germline lookup yields CDR1 SEHNR and CDR2 FQNEAQ (reference sequence). This CDR3 region has 15 residues. V was cut by 3 bases and J by 3 bases, with 9 bases left in between. CDR3 DNA sequence: TGTGCCAGCAGCTTGATGGGAGACTATAATTCACCCCTCCACTTT. As protein: CASSLMGDYNSPLHF.